The source of this T cell receptor (beta chain) is a study of blood T cell repertoires in COVID-19. The wider study: From the United States, Italy and Spain came samples of acute and convalescent COVID-19. T cells, B-cell-depleted T cells, or PBMCs supplied cDNA or gDNA.

In the source study's methods: Estimated nucleated cell counts came from reference gene primer amplification. Produced via immunoSEQ multiplex PCR; TCRdb's table is partial and in-frame only. That table furnishes V, J and clone size, whereas the DNA furnished D and trimming. The sample consists of about 120,000 clones, over 70% of them appearing once. The clonotype comes from a woman in her 70s with acute or convalescent COVID-19. The sample was peripheral blood.

CDR3 loop: CASKRRGPTDTQYF. In DNA, the CDR3 is TGTGCCAGCAAGAGGCGGGGCCCTACAGATACGCAGTATTTT. The chain uses TRBV2 and TRBJ2-3; a possible D gene is TRBD2 (6 bases). In germline, CDR1 is SNHLY, CDR2 FYNNEI. Trimming shortened V by 7 bases and J by 3 bases, and 14 bases separated the two germline ends. The CDR3 extends over 14 amino acids.